This TCR beta chain stems from a study of cytomegalovirus exposure and HLA in healthy donors. Overall study context: The same platform as the approximately 700 first-cohort repertoires was used for the 120 validation repertoires, a later analysis reported. Study-level findings and limits: There were 150 to 200 TCR beta chains listed as cytomegalovirus-associated.

Unmatched junction bases numbered 11, after V lost 1 base and J lost 3 bases. Germline V gene sequence: CDR1 SGHDN, CDR2 FVKESK. The CDR3 extends over 18 amino acids. The protocol was immunoSEQ multiplex PCR, while the TCRdb copy is restricted to in-frame clones and leaves out a portion. The sample yields 300,000 to 400,000 clones, 88% seen once. A remark on this clone: Antigen: not known.

Sequencing was done on a sample of PBMCs. The chain uses TRBV14 and TRBJ2-7; 11 bases align to TRBD1. The TCR comes from a man aged 25-45 years in good health and CMV-seronegative. In DNA, the CDR3 is TGTGCCAGCAGCCAAGTCGGAGGGACAGGGGGACCGATCTACGAGCAGTACTTC. Residues: CASSQVGGTGGPIYEQYF.